This passage covers 17 T cell receptor beta chains from one sample sequenced in a study of T cell responses to AZD1222 COVID-19 vaccine. Sequencing used immunoSEQ multiplex PCR; TCRdb keeps in-frame clones, though not all of them. The repertoire has 90,000 to 150,000 clones, approximately 88% of them found once; the top ten carry about 3.5%. Sequenced material: peripheral blood, taken on day 0 of AZD1222 vaccination. Receptors were obtained from an adult in good health.

The sample holds a few counts of this clone. This chain uses TRBV7-2 with TRBJ2-5; 10 positions match TRBD2. Germline V gene lookup returns CDR1 SGHTA and CDR2 FQGNSA. This CDR3 is built from 14 residues. V shed 6 bases, J shed 8 bases, and the junction held 9 bases outside the gene matches. CDR3 sequence reads: CASSRLAGATTQYF. CDR3 bases: TGTGCCAGCAGTAGACTAGCGGGCGCGACAACCCAGTACTTC.

The chain combines TRBV6-5 with TRBJ1-1, with D hard to call. The V end lost 6 bases, the J end lost 1 base, and 12 bases lay between the germline ends. The germline CDR1 and CDR2 sequences are MNHEY and SVGAGI. CDR3 length equals 14 residues. The CDR3 loop is CASSPGFRNTEAFF. The CDR3 bases are TGTGCCAGCAGCCCCGGTTTTAGGAACACTGAAGCTTTCTTT.

The chain combines TRBV18 with TRBJ2-1; the match to TRBD1 covers 8 bases. J lost 6 bases, V lost 2 bases, and 9 bases had no gene match. Germline CDR1 is KGHSH and CDR2 is LQKENI. The CDR3 extends over 16 amino acids. In DNA form, the CDR3 reads TGTGCCAGCTCACCAAGCGCAGGGGGCGTTCGCAATGAGCAGTTCTTC. It is translated as CASSPSAGGVRNEQFF.

The J gene is TRBJ1-2, the V gene TRBV19, with D uncertain. The CDR3 contains 14 residues. Germline assignment: CDR1 LNHDA and CDR2 SQIVND (reference sequence). Deletions cut 3 bases from V and 2 bases from J, with 10 bases between. The CDR3 spells CASSIAGSNYGYTF. The CDR3 bases are TGTGCCAGTAGTATTGCAGGCTCAAACTATGGCTACACCTTC.

The rearrangement joins TRBV10-2 to TRBJ2-4; TRBD2 matches at 9 bases. The ends lost 6 bases at V and 1 base at J; junction bases unmatched: 28. This CDR3 has 23 residues. Germline V CDR1 and CDR2: WSHSY, SAAADI. CDR3 nucleotide sequence: TGCGCCAGCAGACTGGGAGCCCCTCTACCTAAAAATAGCGGGGGATGGGCCAAAAACATTCAGTACTTC. Protein product: CASRLGAPLPKNSGGWAKNIQYF.

This rearrangement joins TRBV7-3 to TRBJ2-1, with a weak D call TRBD2 (5 bases). This CDR3 comprises 14 residues. V gave up 4 bases and J gave up 4 bases, with 11 bases separating them. The germline CDR1 and CDR2 sequences are SGHTA and FQGTGA. The CDR3 DNA sequence: TGTGCCAGCAGCTCCGGACTGACTTACAATGAGCAGTTCTTC. This gives the protein CASSSGLTYNEQFF.

The chain combines TRBV3-1 (or the pseudogene TRBV3-2) with TRBJ1-4; no clear D. CDR3 length: 14 amino acids. Germline assignment: CDR1 LGHDT and CDR2 YNNKEL (reference sequence). Trimming pared 5 bases from V and 0 bases from J, leaving 7 bases between. The CDR3: CASSWGATNEKLFF. The CDR3 bases are TGTGCCAGCAGCTGGGGAGCAACTAATGAAAAACTGTTTTTT.

The gene calls are TRBV2 and TRBJ2-5; no clear D. CDR1 SNHLY and CDR2 FYNNEI come from the germline V gene. V lost 8 bases, J lost 4 bases, and 17 bases lay in between. The CDR3 consists of 14 residues. CDR3 loop: CASWKTRLGETQYF. The DNA of the CDR3 is TGTGCCAGCTGGAAGACTCGCCTTGGAGAGACCCAGTACTTC.

The chain uses TRBV6-2 or TRBV6-3 and TRBJ1-2, with D perhaps TRBD1 (5 bases). Trimming left V 4 bases short and J 9 bases short, with 12 bases between. Germline CDR1 is MNHEY and CDR2 is SVGEGT. This CDR3 region has 12 residues. The CDR3 loop is CASSWGERSYTF. The CDR3 nucleotides read TGTGCCAGCAGTTGGGGGGAGAGGAGCTACACCTTC.

V is TRBV7-2 and J is TRBJ2-5; 14 bases agree with TRBD2. From germline, CDR1 is SGHTA and CDR2 FQGNSA. CDR3 length: 16 amino acids. The V segment lost 5 bases and the J segment 5 bases; nucleotides outside the gene matches: 7. CDR3 in DNA: TGTGCCAGCAGCCTGGGACTAGCGGGGGTCAGGGAGACCCAGTACTTC. Translating gives CASSLGLAGVRETQYF.

The rearrangement joins TRBV5-1 to TRBJ1-5; possible D gene TRBD1, 5 bases. This CDR3 comprises 15 residues. Trimming shortened V by 4 bases and J by 3 bases, and 14 bases separated the two germline ends. Germline CDR1 reads SGHRS; CDR2 reads YFSETQ. The CDR3 DNA reads as TGCGCCAGCAGCCTGTTAGGGGCTTTCAATCAGCCCCAGCATTTT. Translated, it gives CASSLLGAFNQPQHF.

V usage is TRBV3-1 (or the pseudogene TRBV3-2) and J usage is TRBJ2-3, with TRBD2 identical over 7 bases. This CDR3 region has 15 residues. Per the germline V gene, CDR1 is LGHDT and CDR2 is YNNKEL (reference sequence). V gave up 4 bases and J gave up 0 bases; unmatched junction bases: 4. CDR3 DNA: TGTGCCAGCAGCCCTGGGACTACTAGCACAGATACGCAGTATTTT. It encodes CASSPGTTSTDTQYF.

This clone appeared a few times. CDR3 residues: CASSIGQGAGGYTF. The DNA of the CDR3 is TGTGCCAGTAGTATAGGGCAGGGGGCAGGTGGCTACACCTTC. The chain uses TRBV19 and TRBJ1-2, with 8 bases identical to TRBD1. This CDR3 is built from 14 residues. Trimming at V came to 1 base and at J to 7 bases, leaving 5 bases not matched to a gene. Germline V CDR1 and CDR2: LNHDA, SQIVND (reference sequence).

This chain connects TRBV12-5 to TRBJ2-5; D might be TRBD1 (6 bases). Germline V gene sequence: CDR1 LGHNT, CDR2 FRNRAP. V lost 5 bases and J lost 5, with 12 bases in between. The CDR3 covers 13 residues. CDR3 nucleotides: TGTGCTAGTGGTGTGGACAGAGGGGAGACCCAGTACTTC. As protein: CASGVDRGETQYF. Using reference TRBV12-5 and TRBJ2-5 for the parts outside the CDR3, the full variable domain is DARVTQTPRHKVTEMGQEVTMRCQPILGHNTVFWYRQTMMQGLELLAYFRNRAPLDDSGMPKDRFSAEMPDATLATLKIQPSEPRDSAVYFCASGVDRGETQYFGPGTRLLVL.

Here the CDR3 reads CTSSQDEGQNYGYTF. The CDR3 nucleotides are TGCACCAGCAGCCAAGATGAGGGCCAGAACTATGGCTACACCTTC. The chain has TRBV1 and TRBJ1-2. TRBV1 is annotated as a pseudogene. This CDR3 region has 15 residues.

This chain's CDR3 is CAITRTNTEAFF. The DNA of the CDR3 is TGTGCCATCACCCGGACGAACACTGAAGCTTTCTTT. The rearrangement uses TRBV10-3 and TRBJ1-1; D is undetermined. This CDR3 contains 12 residues. From germline, CDR1 is ENHRY and CDR2 SYGVKD. V lost 7 bases and J 1 base, leaving 7 bases between the germline ends.

This chain links TRBV7-9 with TRBJ1-4; D gene unclear. Trimming left V 1 base short and J 14 bases short, with 14 bases between. Germline-derived CDR1 and CDR2 are SEHNR and FQNEAQ (reference sequence). This CDR3 is built from 13 residues. The CDR3 nucleotides read TGTGCCAGCAGCTTAGACCCGGACCAACATCTGTTTTTT. This sequence encodes CASSLDPDQHLFF. Based on the CDR3 plus reference TRBV7-9 and TRBJ1-4, the full variable domain is DTGVSQNPRHKITKRGQNVTFRCDPISEHNRLYWYRQTLGQGPEFLTYFQNEAQLEKSRLLSDRFSAERPKGSFSTLEIQRTEQGDSAMYLCASSLDPDQHLFFGSGTQLSVL.